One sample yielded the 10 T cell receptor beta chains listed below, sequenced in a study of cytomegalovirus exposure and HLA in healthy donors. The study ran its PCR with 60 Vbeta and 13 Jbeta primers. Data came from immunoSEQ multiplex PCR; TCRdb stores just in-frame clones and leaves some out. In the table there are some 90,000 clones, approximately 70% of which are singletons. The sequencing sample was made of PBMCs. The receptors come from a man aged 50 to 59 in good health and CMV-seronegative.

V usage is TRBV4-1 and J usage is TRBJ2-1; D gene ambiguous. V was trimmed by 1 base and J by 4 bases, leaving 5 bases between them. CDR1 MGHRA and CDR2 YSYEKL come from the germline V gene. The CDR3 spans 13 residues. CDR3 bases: TGCGCCAGCAGCCAAGTACTTTACAATGAGCAGTTCTTC. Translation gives CASSQVLYNEQFF.

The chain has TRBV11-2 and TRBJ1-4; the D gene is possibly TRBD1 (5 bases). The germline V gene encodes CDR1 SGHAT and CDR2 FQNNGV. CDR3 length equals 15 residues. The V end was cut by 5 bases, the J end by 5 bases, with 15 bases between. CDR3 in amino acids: CASSPNRLGNEKLFF. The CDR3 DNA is TGTGCCAGCAGCCCAAACAGGTTGGGAAATGAAAAACTGTTTTTT.

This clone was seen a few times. CDR3 nucleotide sequence: TGTGCCAGCAGCCGCCCGCCGGGACAGGGAGGGAATGGCTACACCTTC. Translating it yields CASSRPPGQGGNGYTF. The chain carries TRBV7-2 and TRBJ1-2; TRBD1 aligns across 9 bases. The CDR3 is 16 amino acids. J lost 6 bases, V lost 5 bases, and 13 bases had no gene match. Germline V CDR1 and CDR2: SGHTA, FQGNSA.

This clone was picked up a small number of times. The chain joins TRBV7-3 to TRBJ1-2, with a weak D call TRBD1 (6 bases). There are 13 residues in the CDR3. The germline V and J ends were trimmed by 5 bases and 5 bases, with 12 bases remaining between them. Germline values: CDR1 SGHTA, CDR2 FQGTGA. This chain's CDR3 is CASSERGGYGYTF. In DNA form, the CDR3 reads TGTGCCAGCAGCGAAAGGGGGGGGTATGGCTACACCTTC.

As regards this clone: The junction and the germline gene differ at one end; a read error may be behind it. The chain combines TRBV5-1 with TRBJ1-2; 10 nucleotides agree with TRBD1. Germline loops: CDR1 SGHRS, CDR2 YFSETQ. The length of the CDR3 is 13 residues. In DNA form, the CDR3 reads TGCGCCGGCAGACAGGGGGCAGGGTATGGCTACACCTTC. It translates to CAGRQGAGYGYTF. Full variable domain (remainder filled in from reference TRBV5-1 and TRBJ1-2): KAGVTQTPRYLIKTRGQQVTLSCSPISGHRSVSWYQQTPGQGLQFLFEYFSETQRNKGNFPGRFSGRQFSNSRSEMNVSTLELGDSALYLCAGRQGAGYGYTFGSGTRLTVV.

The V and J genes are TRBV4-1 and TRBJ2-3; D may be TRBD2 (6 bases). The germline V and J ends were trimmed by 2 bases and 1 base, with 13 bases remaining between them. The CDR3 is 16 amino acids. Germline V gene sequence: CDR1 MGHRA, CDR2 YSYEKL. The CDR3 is CASSQLLLAGTDTQYF. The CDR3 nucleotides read TGCGCCAGCAGCCAATTACTCTTAGCGGGCACAGATACGCAGTATTTT.

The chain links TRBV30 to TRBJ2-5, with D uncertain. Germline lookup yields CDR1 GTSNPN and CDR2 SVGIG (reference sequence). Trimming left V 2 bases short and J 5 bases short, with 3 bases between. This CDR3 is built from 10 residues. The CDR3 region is CAWSRETQYF. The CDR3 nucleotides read TGTGCCTGGAGTCGGGAGACCCAGTACTTC.

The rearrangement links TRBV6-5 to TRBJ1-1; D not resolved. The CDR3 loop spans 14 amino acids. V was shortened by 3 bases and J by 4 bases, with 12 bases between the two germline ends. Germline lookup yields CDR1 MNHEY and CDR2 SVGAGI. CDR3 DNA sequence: TGTGCCAGCAGTTATTTCGGGTCGGCCACTGAAGCTTTCTTT. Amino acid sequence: CASSYFGSATEAFF.

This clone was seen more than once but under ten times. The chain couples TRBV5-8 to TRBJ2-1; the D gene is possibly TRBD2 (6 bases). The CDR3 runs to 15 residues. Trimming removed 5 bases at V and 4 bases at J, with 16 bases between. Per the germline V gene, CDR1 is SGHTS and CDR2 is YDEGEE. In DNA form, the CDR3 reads TGTGCCAGCAGTGCGGGGAGCGGGTCATACAATGAGCAGTTCTTC. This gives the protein CASSAGSGSYNEQFF.

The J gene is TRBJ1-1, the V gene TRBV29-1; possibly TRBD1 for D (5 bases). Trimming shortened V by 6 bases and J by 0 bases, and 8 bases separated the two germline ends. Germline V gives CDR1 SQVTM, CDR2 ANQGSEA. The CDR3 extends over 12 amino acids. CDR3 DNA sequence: TGCAGCGTCAGGGTCATGAACACTGAAGCTTTCTTT. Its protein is CSVRVMNTEAFF.